One and the same sample provided the 14 T cell receptor beta chains below, sequenced in a study of early T cells in non-severe SARS-CoV-2 infection. TCRdb analysed the 5' RACE reads with MiXCR anew, one entry per CDR3 protein. The sample contains around 30,000 distinct CDR3 sequences, roughly 5.8% of which appear only once. Sequencing was performed on whole blood. The receptors were sampled from an adult who was a healthcare worker with PCR-confirmed SARS-CoV-2 infection or an uninfected control (not recorded which).

This clonotype appeared many times. The CDR3 spells CASSDQETQYF. CDR3 bases: TGTGCCAGCAGTGATCAAGAGACCCAGTACTTC. This chain links TRBV2 with TRBJ2-5; D not resolved. Germline CDR1 SNHLY, CDR2 FYNNEI. V was shortened by 3 bases and J by 2 bases, with 1 base between the two germline ends. The CDR3 has 11 residues.

There are a few counts of this clonotype. This rearrangement joins TRBV5-1 to TRBJ2-2; no reliable D call. Germline V gene lookup returns CDR1 SGHRS and CDR2 YFSETQ. The germline V and J ends were trimmed by 6 bases and 1 base, with 10 bases remaining between them. The CDR3 loop spans 14 amino acids. The CDR3 bases are TGCGCCAGCAAGCTAGACAAGAACACCGGGGAGCTGTTTTTT. This codes for CASKLDKNTGELFF.

This clonotype is medium-sized within its sample. The chain joins TRBV12-3 or TRBV12-4 to TRBJ2-1; D is uncertain. The CDR3 is 14 residues long. V gave up 3 bases and J gave up 4 bases, with 10 bases separating them. CDR3 protein: CASSFRAEYNEQFF. The CDR3 nucleotides read TGTGCCAGCAGTTTTCGGGCGGAGTACAATGAGCAGTTCTTC.

There are a few counts of this clonotype. The chain joins TRBV4-1 to TRBJ1-2, with TRBD1 matching 8 bases. This CDR3 has 15 residues. CDR1 is MGHRA, CDR2 YSYEKL, per germline. With 4 bases clipped from V and 5 bases from J, the junction kept 9 bases outside the gene matches. This CDR3 is CASSPTGQGSYGYTF. The CDR3 DNA is TGCGCCAGCAGCCCCACAGGACAGGGATCGTATGGCTACACCTTC.

In this sample, this clonotype turned up many times. V and J are TRBV28 and TRBJ2-6; 7 positions match TRBD1. Germline-derived CDR1 and CDR2 are MDHEN and SYDVKM. This CDR3 is 15 amino acids long. With 6 bases clipped from V and 2 bases from J, the junction kept 4 bases outside the gene matches. CDR3 in DNA: TGTGCCAGCAGCACCACAGGGGCTGGGGCCAACGTCCTGACTTTC. As protein: CASSTTGAGANVLTF.

Only a few counts were recorded for this clonotype. The chain is built from TRBV18 and TRBJ2-6; weak D call: TRBD2 (5 bases). V lost 2 bases and J 0 bases, leaving 23 bases between the germline ends. CDR1 and CDR2 from the germline V gene are KGHSH and LQKENI. This CDR3 comprises 21 residues. CDR3 loop: CASSPSVPGLTKISGANVLTF. The DNA of the CDR3 is TGTGCCAGCTCACCATCAGTCCCCGGACTTACTAAAATCTCTGGGGCCAACGTCCTGACTTTC.

This sequence joins TRBV24-1 and TRBJ2-3; D not resolved. The CDR3 is 16 residues long. The V end lost 1 base, the J end lost 0 bases, and 10 bases lay between the germline ends. Germline V lookup: CDR1 KGHDR, CDR2 SFDVKD. CDR3 sequence reads: CATSDFTSASTDTQYF. The CDR3 DNA is TGTGCCACCAGTGATTTTACGAGCGCCAGCACAGATACGCAGTATTTT.

This clonotype was detected only a few times. The rearrangement links TRBV6-5 to TRBJ2-3; D is ambiguous. This CDR3 is built from 13 residues. Germline V gives CDR1 MNHEY, CDR2 SVGAGI. Trimming removed 2 bases from V and 5 bases from J, with 8 bases in between. The chain's CDR3 is CASSYGLQDTQYF. Here the CDR3 DNA reads TGTGCCAGCAGTTACGGATTGCAAGATACGCAGTATTTT.

In its sample, this clonotype was seen a few times. The chain joins TRBV12-3 or TRBV12-4 to TRBJ2-7; maybe TRBD2 (5 bases). V lost 0 bases, J lost 2 bases, and 14 bases lay in between. The CDR3 is made up of 16 amino acids. Written as DNA, the CDR3 is TGTGCCAGCAGTTTAGCCGGGTCTGGCGGGCCCTACGAGCAGTACTTC. This gives the protein CASSLAGSGGPYEQYF.

This clonotype was seen at least ten times. The chain is built from TRBV27 and TRBJ1-5; D unclear. The CDR3 has 13 residues. The V end lost 8 bases, the J end lost 2 bases, and 10 bases lay between the germline ends. Per the germline V gene, CDR1 is MNHEY and CDR2 is SMNVEV (reference sequence). CDR3: CASRLGGNQPQHF. CDR3 DNA sequence: TGTGCCAGCCGCCTGGGAGGCAATCAGCCCCAGCATTTT.

This clonotype has ten or more counts. The V gene is TRBV30, the J gene TRBJ1-1, with D hard to call. This CDR3 has 14 residues. V gave up 2 bases and J gave up 0 bases, with 10 bases separating them. Germline CDR1 GTSNPN, CDR2 SVGIG (reference sequence). The CDR3 reads CAWSREVMNTEAFF. The CDR3 DNA is TGTGCCTGGAGTAGGGAAGTAATGAACACTGAAGCTTTCTTT.

This clonotype was seen at least ten times. The CDR3 here is CASSQELGVNTEAFF. CDR3 DNA: TGTGCCAGCAGCCAAGAGTTAGGGGTGAACACTGAAGCTTTCTTT. V and J are TRBV4-2 and TRBJ1-1, with a weak D call TRBD1 (5 bases). This CDR3 spans 15 amino acids. Per germline, CDR1 LGHNA and CDR2 YNFKEQ. V was cut by 0 bases and J by 0 bases, with 8 bases left in between.

This clonotype was counted ten times or more. The genes are TRBV5-1 and TRBJ1-1; TRBD1 agrees at 9 bases. J gave up 2 bases and V 0 bases, and 2 bases lay outside the gene matches. The V gene's germline CDR1 is SGHRS and CDR2 YFSETQ. The CDR3 is 15 residues long. CDR3 region: CASSLDRGRNTEAFF. The CDR3 nucleotides are TGCGCCAGCAGCTTGGACAGGGGGCGTAACACTGAAGCTTTCTTT.

This clonotype was counted ten times or more. The chain uses TRBV5-5 and TRBJ1-5; a weak D match, TRBD1 (5 bases). CDR1 and CDR2 (germline): SGHKS, YYEKEE (reference sequence). V was shortened by 4 bases and J by 2 bases, with 13 bases between the two germline ends. The CDR3 totals 15 residues. CDR3 sequence: CASSRGTLGNQPQHF. The CDR3 region has the DNA TGTGCCAGCAGCCGTGGGACCTTGGGCAATCAGCCCCAGCATTTT.